Listed here are 21 T cell receptor beta chains from one sample, sequenced in a study of blood T cell repertoires in COVID-19. Repertoires were generated with immunoSEQ multiplex PCR, while TCRdb's copy carries only in-frame clones and drops some. The profile shows around 68,000 clones, roughly nine tenths of them singletons. Sequencing was performed on peripheral blood. The source is a man aged 50-59 years with acute or convalescent COVID-19.

The chain carries TRBV6-5 and TRBJ2-7, with a tentative D call TRBD1 (5 bases). The V gene lost 2 bases and the J gene lost 3 bases, with 14 bases spanning the gap. The CDR3 totals 15 residues. Looked up from germline, CDR1 is MNHEY and CDR2 is SVGAGI. The CDR3 sequence is CASSYAREVGYEQYF. The CDR3 DNA sequence: TGTGCCAGCAGTTACGCCAGGGAAGTGGGCTACGAGCAGTACTTC.

The chain employs TRBV7-2 and TRBJ1-5, with 9 bases identical to TRBD1. The V segment lost 5 bases and the J segment 1 base; nucleotides outside the gene matches: 9. Germline CDR1 is SGHTA and CDR2 is FQGNSA. This CDR3 contains 17 residues. The CDR3 region is CASSHKGGTGSNQPQHF. CDR3 in DNA: TGTGCCAGCAGCCACAAAGGAGGGACAGGGAGCAATCAGCCCCAGCATTTT.

The chain is built from TRBV28 and TRBJ1-6; possibly TRBD1 for D (5 bases). The V end was cut by 5 bases, the J end by 10 bases, with 27 bases between. Germline V gene lookup returns CDR1 MDHEN and CDR2 SYDVKM. This CDR3 is 18 amino acids long. CDR3 region: CASSPRRMRQEKGSPLHF. CDR3 DNA: TGTGCCAGCAGTCCACGACGGATGCGACAAGAGAAGGGGTCACCCCTCCACTTT.

This chain joins TRBV6-2 or TRBV6-3 and TRBJ1-5; tentative D call: TRBD1 (5 bases). Trimming stripped 2 bases from V and 4 bases from J, with 9 bases between. CDR1 and CDR2 (germline): MNHEY, SVGEGT. This CDR3 has 14 amino acids. Here the CDR3 DNA reads TGTGCCAGCAGTTACACAGGCGAAAATCAGCCCCAGCATTTT. This gives the protein CASSYTGENQPQHF.

J is TRBJ1-1 and V is TRBV11-2; a weak D match, TRBD1 (5 bases). Trimming took off 5 bases at V and 5 bases at J, with 18 bases between the two ends. CDR1 and CDR2 (germline): SGHAT, FQNNGV. This CDR3 region has 15 residues. CDR3 nucleotide sequence: TGTGCCAGCAGCCCCCAGTGGGCGCGGGGGACTGAAGCTTTCTTT. It codes for CASSPQWARGTEAFF.

CDR3 sequence: CASSYDRGGAKNIQYF. The CDR3 DNA reads as TGTGCCAGCAGCTACGACAGGGGGGGAGCCAAAAACATTCAGTACTTC. The chain joins TRBV5-6 to TRBJ2-4; 9 bases match TRBD1. With V trimmed by 3 bases and J by 0 bases, 4 bases remained unmatched. CDR3 size: 16 residues. Germline CDR1 SGHDT, CDR2 YYEEEE.

V is TRBV6-5 and J is TRBJ2-3, with 14 positions matching TRBD2. Per the germline V gene, CDR1 is MNHEY and CDR2 is SVGAGI. Unmatched junction bases numbered 2, after V lost 6 bases and J lost 9 bases. CDR3 size: 13 residues. The CDR3 DNA sequence: TGTGCCAGCAGAGGACTAGCGGGAGGAACGCAGTATTTT. It codes for CASRGLAGGTQYF.

V gene TRBV28 combines with J gene TRBJ2-7; 9 bases match TRBD1. CDR3 length equals 17 residues. Germline V gene lookup returns CDR1 MDHEN and CDR2 SYDVKM. The V gene end was trimmed by 7 bases and the J gene end by 0 bases; junction bases not matched to a gene: 13. DNA for the CDR3: TGTGCCAGCACCTTGGGACAGGGACAGTACCCCTCCTACGAGCAGTACTTC. This sequence encodes CASTLGQGQYPSYEQYF.

This clone has just one count. The V gene is TRBV6-2 or TRBV6-3, the J gene TRBJ2-7, with a tentative D call TRBD2 (6 bases). The length of the CDR3 is 18 residues. Between the trimmed V and J ends, which lost 2 bases and 0 bases, there was a span of 20 bases. The germline CDR1 and CDR2 sequences are MNHEY and SVGEGT. CDR3: CASSYPARSGPSSYEQYF. CDR3 coding DNA: TGTGCCAGCAGTTACCCTGCCCGTAGCGGTCCCAGCTCCTACGAGCAGTACTTC.

The table lists this clone with a count of one. The chain combines TRBV7-9 with TRBJ2-3; D gene unclear. The CDR3 is made up of 14 amino acids. Trimming shortened V by 1 base and J by 2 bases, and 7 bases separated the two germline ends. Germline loops: CDR1 SEHNR, CDR2 FQNEAQ (reference sequence). The CDR3 spells CASSLEYNTDTQYF. CDR3 DNA: TGTGCCAGCAGCTTAGAATACAACACAGATACGCAGTATTTT.

A few counts support this clone. CDR3: CASSVTGANEQFF. The CDR3 nucleotides are TGTGCCAGCTCAGTCACAGGGGCCAATGAGCAGTTCTTC. This sequence joins TRBV18 and TRBJ2-1, with TRBD1 identical over 7 bases. The germline CDR1 and CDR2 sequences are KGHSH and LQKENI. The CDR3 length is 13 residues. V gave up 5 bases and J gave up 6 bases; unmatched junction bases: 4.

V and J are TRBV19 and TRBJ2-1, with 12 bases fitting TRBD2. The ends lost 5 bases at V and 7 bases at J; junction bases unmatched: 9. The CDR3 has 16 amino acids. Per germline, CDR1 LNHDA and CDR2 SQIVND (reference sequence). In DNA, the CDR3 is TGTGCCAGTAGTTCCCGGACTAGCGGGATGTTTAATGAGCAGTTCTTC. Encoded protein: CASSSRTSGMFNEQFF.

The chain joins TRBV6-5 to TRBJ2-1; 7 bases line up with TRBD1. With V trimmed by 4 bases and J by 2 bases, 5 bases remained unmatched. The CDR3 consists of 15 residues. Germline CDR1 is MNHEY and CDR2 is SVGAGI. CDR3: CASSFRQGAYNEQFF. The DNA of the CDR3 is TGTGCCAGCAGTTTTCGCCAGGGGGCCTACAATGAGCAGTTCTTC.

The V and J genes are TRBV4-3 and TRBJ2-7; 7 bases fit TRBD2. The V and J ends lost 1 base and 4 bases, in that order; junction bases with no gene match: 4. The CDR3 contains 14 residues. Germline V gene lookup returns CDR1 LGHNA and CDR2 YSLEER. The CDR3, as DNA: TGCGCCAGCAGCCAAGGGGAGGGCCGTTACGAGCAGTACTTC. Its protein is CASSQGEGRYEQYF.

V usage is TRBV19 and J usage is TRBJ2-3, with TRBD1 matching 9 bases. The germline V gene encodes CDR1 LNHDA and CDR2 SQIVND (reference sequence). CDR3 length equals 14 residues. The V and J ends lost 8 bases and 5 bases, in that order; junction bases with no gene match: 8. In DNA, the CDR3 is TGTGCCAGTCGAGAAGACAGGGGGAAAGATACGCAGTATTTT. It codes for CASREDRGKDTQYF.

The chain joins TRBV11-1 to TRBJ2-7; TRBD1 aligns across 9 bases. The trim removed 4 bases at V and 1 base at J, leaving 5 bases unmatched. Germline lookup yields CDR1 SGHAT and CDR2 FQDESV (reference sequence). The CDR3 is 15 amino acids. CDR3 in DNA: TGTGCCAGCAGCTCTGTAGGGACAGGGTCCTACGAGCAGTACTTC. Amino acid sequence: CASSSVGTGSYEQYF.

The chain is built from TRBV5-6 and TRBJ1-6; possibly TRBD1 for D (6 bases). Trimming stripped 4 bases from V and 7 bases from J, with 21 bases between. Per the germline V gene, CDR1 is SGHDT and CDR2 is YYEEEE. The CDR3 runs to 17 residues. The CDR3: CASSLVSWGTSNSPLHF. CDR3 bases: TGTGCCAGCAGCCTTGTGTCCTGGGGGACAAGCAATTCACCCCTCCACTTT.

The J gene is TRBJ2-5, the V gene TRBV5-1; 7 bases align to TRBD1. With 0 bases clipped from V and 2 bases from J, the junction kept 10 bases outside the gene matches. The germline V gene has CDR1 SGHRS and CDR2 YFSETQ. The CDR3 is 17 amino acids. In DNA, the CDR3 is TGCGCCAGCAGCTTGGAAGTCAGGGGGACCGGTCAAGAGACCCAGTACTTC. As protein: CASSLEVRGTGQETQYF. The variable domain in full, completed from reference TRBV5-1 and TRBJ2-5, reads KAGVTQTPRYLIKTRGQQVTLSCSPISGHRSVSWYQQTPGQGLQFLFEYFSETQRNKGNFPGRFSGRQFSNSRSEMNVSTLELGDSALYLCASSLEVRGTGQETQYFGPGTRLLVL.

The rearrangement links TRBV10-3 to TRBJ2-3, with 7 bases aligning to TRBD1. This CDR3 contains 16 residues. J lost 0 bases, V lost 5 bases, and 8 bases had no gene match. CDR1 and CDR2 (germline): ENHRY, SYGVKD. The chain's CDR3 is CAISNPTGLSTDTQYF. The CDR3 DNA reads TGTGCCATCAGTAACCCGACAGGGCTTAGCACAGATACGCAGTATTTT.

This chain links TRBV19 with TRBJ1-1; a possible D gene is TRBD1 (5 bases). This CDR3 spans 11 amino acids. V shed 6 bases and J shed 7 bases, with 9 bases lying between them. The germline gives CDR1 LNHDA, CDR2 SQIVND (reference sequence). The CDR3 loop reads CASRGRVEAFF. CDR3 DNA sequence: TGTGCCAGTAGGGGCAGGGTTGAAGCTTTCTTT.

The chain links TRBV30 to TRBJ2-3, with a weak D call TRBD2 (6 bases). The CDR3 is 11 residues long. Germline CDR1 is GTSNPN and CDR2 is SVGIG (reference sequence). Trimming removed 1 base from V and 10 bases from J, with 9 bases in between. The CDR3 protein is CAWSEAGPQYF. In nucleotides, the CDR3 is TGTGCCTGGAGTGAAGCGGGCCCGCAGTATTTT. Complete variable domain (other parts from reference TRBV30 and TRBJ2-3): SQTIHQWPATLVQPVGSPLSLECTVEGTSNPNLYWYRQAAGRGLQLLFYSVGIGQISSEVPQNLSASRPQDRQFILSSKKLLLSDSGFYLCAWSEAGPQYFGPGTRLTVL.